This T cell receptor (beta chain) was profiled in a study of T-cell memory formation after mild COVID-19. TCRalpha and TCRbeta libraries used 5'RACE with constant-segment primers and UMIs. Each CDR3 protein gets one entry after TCRdb re-called the 5' RACE reads with MiXCR. The sample shows a few hundred thousand distinct CDR3 sequences, less than 25% of them seen only once. Germline CDR1 and CDR2: LNHDA and SQIVND (reference sequence). V was pared by 8 bases and J by 8 bases, with 12 bases of the junction left unmatched. The CDR3 is 15 residues long. Sequenced: PBMCs or a T cell subset sorted from them (not recorded which). The chain uses TRBV19 and TRBJ1-6; TRBD1 agrees at 7 bases. This TCR derives from a man in his late teens or twenties who had mild COVID-19 (a few samples of this study predate the infection). Cell type and time point are not known. The chain's CDR3 is CASHSAGQEYSPLHF. For the CDR3, the DNA is TGTGCCAGTCACTCCGCCGGACAGGAGTATTCACCCCTCCACTTT.